This T cell receptor beta chain was retrieved from a study of T cells in localized non-small cell lung cancer. The CDR3 contains 16 residues. V dropped 3 bases and J dropped 2; count of bases not matched to a gene: 7. The germline gives CDR1 SNHLY, CDR2 FYNNEI. Assay used: immunoSEQ multiplex PCR; TCRdb lists only in-frame clones, some missing. Of 28,000 or so clones in the sample, more than 85% are singletons; the top ten hold roughly 4.1%. The input for sequencing was peripheral blood, taken before any cancer treatment. The source of this sequence is an older female donor with stage II squamous cell lung carcinoma. The V call is TRBV2, the J call TRBJ2-1; 7 positions agree with TRBD2. Here the CDR3 DNA reads TGTGCCAGCAGTGACTGGGGCGGGAGTACCTACAATGAGCAGTTCTTC. Its protein is CASSDWGGSTYNEQFF.